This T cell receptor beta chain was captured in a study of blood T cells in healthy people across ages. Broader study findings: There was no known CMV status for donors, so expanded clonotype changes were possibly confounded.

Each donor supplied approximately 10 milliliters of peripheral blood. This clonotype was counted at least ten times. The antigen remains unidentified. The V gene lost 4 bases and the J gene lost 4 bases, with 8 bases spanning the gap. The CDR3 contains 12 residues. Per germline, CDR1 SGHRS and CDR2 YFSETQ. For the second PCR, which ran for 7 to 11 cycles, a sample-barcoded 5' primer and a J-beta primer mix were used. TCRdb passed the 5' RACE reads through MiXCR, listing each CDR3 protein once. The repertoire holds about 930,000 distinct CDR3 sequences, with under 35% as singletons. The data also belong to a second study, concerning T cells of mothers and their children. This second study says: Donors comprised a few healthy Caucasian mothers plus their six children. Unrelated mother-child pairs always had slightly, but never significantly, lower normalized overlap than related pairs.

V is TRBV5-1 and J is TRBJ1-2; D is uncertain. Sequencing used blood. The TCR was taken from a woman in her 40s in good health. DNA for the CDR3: TGCGCCAGCAGCAAGGACCGCTATGGCTACACCTTC. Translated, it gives CASSKDRYGYTF.